The text below deals with one TCR beta chain. Between the trimmed V and J ends, which lost 9 bases and 1 base, there was a span of 13 bases. This CDR3 has 14 amino acids. Germline-derived CDR1 and CDR2 are WNHNN and SYGVQD (reference sequence). The sample comes from a study of blood T cell repertoires in COVID-19. Study-wide context: Sources were T cells, B-cell-depleted T cells, or PBMCs; the material itself was cDNA or gDNA.

Source study methods: The authors estimated nucleated cell counts from reference gene primer amplification. Profiled with immunoSEQ multiplex PCR; TCRdb holds only in-frame clones, not every one. That table supplies the V and J calls and clone size; D and trimming were determined from the DNA. The sample holds under 200,000 clones; 85% to 95% are singletons and the top ten take approximately 0.5%. The chain combines TRBV10-1 with TRBJ1-5; no clear D gene. Sequenced input: peripheral blood. The receptor was isolated from a man aged 45-60 years with acute or convalescent COVID-19. CDR3 in amino acids: CASFSKRSNQPQHF. The CDR3 nucleotides are TGCGCCAGTTTTTCGAAGAGGAGCAATCAGCCCCAGCATTTT.